The 21 T cell receptor beta chains given below trace back to one sample, sequenced in a study of cytomegalovirus exposure and HLA in healthy donors. Primers for the PCR totalled 60 Vbeta and 13 Jbeta. This table comes from immunoSEQ multiplex PCR, and its TCRdb copy is limited to in-frame clones, with some not included. The sample holds 200,000 to 250,000 clones, approximately 84% seen once. The material sequenced was PBMCs. These receptors originate from a woman aged 40 to 55 in good health and CMV-seronegative.

This clone was found once. V usage is TRBV7-2 and J usage is TRBJ1-1; D gene uncertain. Trimming took 3 bases from V and 10 from J, leaving 12 bases between them. Germline assignment: CDR1 SGHTA and CDR2 FQGNSA. This CDR3 comprises 12 residues. The CDR3 here is CASSFSTPPAFF. DNA for the CDR3: TGTGCCAGCAGCTTTTCGACACCCCCAGCTTTCTTT.

This rearrangement joins TRBV9 to TRBJ1-2, with TRBD1 matching 11 bases. V was clipped by 4 bases and J by 1 base; unmatched bases: 9. This CDR3 is 17 amino acids long. From germline, CDR1 is SGDLS and CDR2 YYNGEE. This chain's CDR3 is CASSPRTGGNLNYGYTF. DNA of the CDR3: TGTGCCAGCAGCCCAAGGACAGGGGGCAATCTTAACTATGGCTACACCTTC.

The genes are TRBV7-9 and TRBJ2-2, with unresolved D. Trimming pared 5 bases from V and 8 bases from J, leaving 9 bases between. The CDR3 runs to 12 residues. Per germline, CDR1 SEHNR and CDR2 FQNEAQ (reference sequence). CDR3 coding DNA: TGTGCCAGCAGCCTCCCGCGGGGGGAGCTGTTTTTT. This codes for CASSLPRGELFF.

The chain employs TRBV6-1 and TRBJ2-1; D perhaps matches TRBD1 (6 bases). The CDR3 consists of 15 residues. Deletions cut 11 bases from V and 0 bases from J, with 17 bases between. Looked up from germline, CDR1 is MNHNS and CDR2 is SASEGT. CDR3 loop: CAGAGQISSYNEQFF. CDR3 DNA: TGTGCCGGGGCAGGACAGATAAGCTCCTACAATGAGCAGTTCTTC.

V is TRBV7-8 and J is TRBJ1-1, with 7 positions matching TRBD1. The CDR3 extends over 14 amino acids. V gave up 4 bases and J gave up 7 bases; unmatched junction bases: 9. Germline CDR1 SGHVS, CDR2 FQNEAQ. Written as DNA, the CDR3 is TGTGCCAGCAGCTCCTCCGGTCGGACAGGTGAAGCTTTCTTT. It encodes CASSSSGRTGEAFF. Full variable domain (missing parts from reference TRBV7-8 and TRBJ1-1): GAGVSQSPRYKVAKRGQDVALRCDPISGHVSLFWYQQALGQGPEFLTYFQNEAQLDKSGLPSDRFFAERPEGSVSTLKIQRTQQEDSAVYLCASSSSGRTGEAFFGQGTRLTVV.

The chain links TRBV10-3 to TRBJ2-1; possible D gene TRBD2, 6 bases. The V gene lost 3 bases and the J gene lost 0 bases, with 12 bases spanning the gap. In germline, CDR1 is ENHRY, CDR2 SYGVKD. This CDR3 contains 16 residues. In DNA, the CDR3 is TGTGCCATCAGTGATTTTGCGGGGAGCTCCTACAATGAGCAGTTCTTC. This codes for CAISDFAGSSYNEQFF.

The chain uses TRBV5-4 and TRBJ2-2; 9 bases agree with TRBD1. The CDR3 runs 16 residues. Germline V CDR1 and CDR2: SGHNT, YYREEE (reference sequence). V lost 0 bases to trimming and J lost 4 bases; unmatched junction nucleotides: 4. Here the CDR3 DNA reads TGTGCCAGCAGCTTGGGGGACAGGGTCAGCACCGGGGAGCTGTTTTTT. Amino acid sequence: CASSLGDRVSTGELFF. The whole variable domain, remainder taken from reference TRBV5-4 and TRBJ2-2, is ETGVTQSPTHLIKTRGQQVTLRCSSQSGHNTVSWYQQALGQGPQFIFQYYREEENGRGNFPPRFSGLQFPNYSSELNVNALELDDSALYLCASSLGDRVSTGELFFGEGSRLTVL.

Notes on this clone: The sample has other DNA sequences that encode this CDR3 too. V usage is TRBV2 and J usage is TRBJ1-1, with D unclear. Trimming pared 1 base from V and 3 bases from J, leaving 6 bases between. Germline values: CDR1 SNHLY, CDR2 FYNNEI. The CDR3 runs 13 residues. The CDR3 loop is CASSEESDTEAFF. CDR3 nucleotides: TGTGCCAGCAGTGAAGAATCGGACACTGAAGCTTTCTTT.

This chain connects TRBV25-1 to TRBJ1-2, with D unresolved. V shed 7 bases and J shed 7 bases, with 13 bases lying between them. CDR3 length: 12 residues. Germline assignment: CDR1 MGHDK and CDR2 SYGVNS. The CDR3 region has the DNA TGTGCCAGCATCCCGGCCCCGGGTGGCTACACCTTC. It is translated as CASIPAPGGYTF.

The chain employs TRBV6-4 and TRBJ2-2, with D hard to call. Trimming removed 4 bases at V and 5 bases at J, with 14 bases between. The V gene's germline CDR1 is MRHNA and CDR2 SNTAGT. This CDR3 has 15 amino acids. CDR3 bases: TGTGCCAGCAGTGCCCTCGCGGCCGGGACCGGGGAGCTGTTTTTT. Translation: CASSALAAGTGELFF.

The CDR3 loop reads CASSPRGRGNQETQYF. The CDR3 bases are TGTGCCAGCAGCCCCAGGGGAAGGGGAAATCAAGAGACCCAGTACTTC. The chain uses TRBV7-9 and TRBJ2-5; TRBD1 is a possible D gene (6 bases). The CDR3 consists of 16 residues. CDR1 is SEHNR and CDR2 is FQNEAQ in the germline V gene (reference sequence). Trimming removed 5 bases from V and 2 bases from J, with 18 bases in between.

The rearrangement uses TRBV9 and TRBJ1-2; D call uncertain. Germline V lookup: CDR1 SGDLS, CDR2 YYNGEE. The V end lost 4 bases, the J end lost 7 bases, and 17 bases lay between the germline ends. This CDR3 has 14 amino acids. The CDR3 loop reads CASSREGLDIGYTF. CDR3 nucleotides: TGTGCCAGCAGCCGGGAGGGCTTGGATATTGGCTACACCTTC.

The CDR3 is CAWTGTGFYGYTF. The CDR3 DNA reads as TGTGCCTGGACCGGGACAGGGTTCTATGGCTACACCTTC. This chain connects TRBV30 to TRBJ1-2; 9 positions match TRBD1. Germline CDR1 GTSNPN, CDR2 SVGIG (reference sequence). Unmatched junction bases numbered 4, after V lost 4 bases and J lost 4 bases. The CDR3 consists of 13 residues.

Here the CDR3 reads CASSAGQGNEQYF. The CDR3 region has the DNA TGCGCCAGCAGCGCGGGACAGGGGAACGAGCAGTACTTC. The rearrangement joins TRBV10-1 to TRBJ2-7; 10 nucleotides match TRBD1. Germline V gene sequence: CDR1 WNHNN, CDR2 SYGVQD (reference sequence). The CDR3 extends over 13 amino acids. The V and J ends lost 6 bases and 5 bases, in that order; junction bases with no gene match: 4.

The V call is TRBV20-1, the J call TRBJ1-2; no firm D call. Germline V gene data show CDR1 as DFQATT and CDR2 as SNEGSKA (reference sequence). CDR3 length equals 10 residues. Trimming left V 6 bases short and J 14 bases short, with 16 bases between. CDR3 residues: CSAVRPPETF. The CDR3 nucleotides are TGCAGTGCGGTAAGACCCCCGGAGACCTTC.

The chain employs TRBV27 and TRBJ2-1; 9 nucleotides line up with TRBD2. The CDR3 spans 15 residues. Looked up from germline, CDR1 is MNHEY and CDR2 is SMNVEV (reference sequence). Germline trimming cut 2 bases from V and 5 bases from J; bases unmatched to any gene: 4. In DNA, the CDR3 is TGTGCCAGCAGTTTAAATGCGGGGGGGAACAATGAGCAGTTCTTC. Translating it yields CASSLNAGGNNEQFF.

This chain uses TRBV6-5 with TRBJ1-2; 10 bases match TRBD1. CDR1 and CDR2 from the germline V gene are MNHEY and SVGAGI. This CDR3 has 14 residues. The J segment lost 5 bases and the V segment lost 6 bases, leaving 6 bases of the junction unmatched. Written as DNA, the CDR3 is TGTGCCAGCAGGCGGGACAGGGGTTTATATGGCTACACCTTC. As protein: CASRRDRGLYGYTF.

The CDR3 reads CASSLISSDTQYF. The CDR3 region has the DNA TGTGCCAGCAGCTTAATTTCATCAGATACGCAGTATTTT. The gene calls are TRBV7-8 and TRBJ2-3; D is undetermined. Per the germline V gene, CDR1 is SGHVS and CDR2 is FQNEAQ. V dropped 2 bases and J dropped 4 bases, with 7 bases sitting between them. This CDR3 has 13 residues.

The chain joins TRBV10-3 to TRBJ2-1; 9 bases align to TRBD2. The CDR3 spans 15 residues. Germline CDR1 is ENHRY and CDR2 is SYGVKD. V trimming: 2 bases; J trimming: 6 bases; junction bases outside the gene matches: 5. The CDR3 sequence is CAISETSGRINEQFF. CDR3 sequence (DNA): TGTGCCATCAGTGAGACTAGCGGGCGAATCAATGAGCAGTTCTTC.

The chain joins TRBV10-3 to TRBJ1-1; 11 bases fit TRBD1. After removal of 4 bases from V and 7 bases from J, the junction contained 11 bases not matched to a gene. Looked up from germline, CDR1 is ENHRY and CDR2 is SYGVKD. The CDR3 has 16 residues. CDR3 sequence reads: CAISAGQGEGTGEAFF. The CDR3 bases are TGTGCCATCAGTGCGGGACAGGGGGAGGGGACTGGTGAAGCTTTCTTT.

This rearrangement joins TRBV27 to TRBJ1-2, with 8 bases matching TRBD1. CDR1 MNHEY and CDR2 SMNVEV come from the germline V gene (reference sequence). J was trimmed by 0 bases and V by 6 bases; bases with no gene match: 6. The CDR3 contains 15 residues. CDR3: CASSPGQGSNYGYTF. Here the CDR3 DNA reads TGTGCCAGCAGCCCTGGACAGGGATCTAACTATGGCTACACCTTC.